This paragraph covers one T cell receptor beta chain sequence. What it binds is unknown. These data originate in a study of cytomegalovirus exposure and HLA in healthy donors. Study-level background: The early release's HLA-typed donors yielded 80 million to 95 million unique TCRs. Study-wide results and caveats: When analyzed later, a missense DCLRE1C variant was found to be linked to TCR beta V- and J-gene trimming. Later findings reportedly placed an Asian-associated ancestry cluster below the roughly 700-donor mean for N-insertions. Using the classifier, cytomegalovirus status was reportedly diagnosed with high specificity and sensitivity.

PCR primers comprised 60 Vbeta and 13 Jbeta primers. The assay was immunoSEQ multiplex PCR, and TCRdb's table has in-frame clones only and misses some. Of about 98,000 clones in the sample, 55% to 75% were seen once. V lost 2 bases, J lost 2 bases, and 3 bases stayed unmatched. The CDR3 totals 14 residues. Germline lookup yields CDR1 SGHTA and CDR2 FQGNSA. The receptor was derived from a man aged 50-59 years in good health and CMV-seronegative. V usage is TRBV7-2 and J usage is TRBJ2-7, with 7 bases lining up with TRBD1. The sample taken for sequencing was PBMCs. The CDR3 region has the DNA TGTGCCAGCAGCTTAAGACAGGGACCCTACGAGCAGTACTTC. It specifies CASSLRQGPYEQYF.